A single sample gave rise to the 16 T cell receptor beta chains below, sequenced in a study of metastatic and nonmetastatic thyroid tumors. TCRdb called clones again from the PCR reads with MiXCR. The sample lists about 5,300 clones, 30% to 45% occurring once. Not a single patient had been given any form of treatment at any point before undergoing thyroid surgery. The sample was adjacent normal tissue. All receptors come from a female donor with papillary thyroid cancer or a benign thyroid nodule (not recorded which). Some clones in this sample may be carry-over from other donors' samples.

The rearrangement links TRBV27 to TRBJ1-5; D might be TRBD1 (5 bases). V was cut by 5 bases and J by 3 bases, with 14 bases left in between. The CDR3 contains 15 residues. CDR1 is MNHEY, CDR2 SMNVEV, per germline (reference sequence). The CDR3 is CASSPRQILNQPQHF. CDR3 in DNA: TGTGCCAGCAGTCCGAGACAGATTCTCAATCAGCCCCAGCATTTT.

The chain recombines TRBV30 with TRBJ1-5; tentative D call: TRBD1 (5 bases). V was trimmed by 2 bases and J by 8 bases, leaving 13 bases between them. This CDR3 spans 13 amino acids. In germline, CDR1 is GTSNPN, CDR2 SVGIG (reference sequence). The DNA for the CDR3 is TGTGCCTGGAGTTGGGGACCGGGAGAGCCCCAGCATTTT. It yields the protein CAWSWGPGEPQHF.

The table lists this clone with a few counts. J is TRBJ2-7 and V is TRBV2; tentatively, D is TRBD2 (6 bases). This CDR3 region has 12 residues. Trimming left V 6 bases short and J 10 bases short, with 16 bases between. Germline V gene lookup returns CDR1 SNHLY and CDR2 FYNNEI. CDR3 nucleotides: TGTGCCAGCAGGCGACTAGGAGGGGCCCAGTACTTC. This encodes CASRRLGGAQYF. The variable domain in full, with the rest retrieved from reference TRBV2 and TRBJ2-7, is EPEVTQTPSHQVTQMGQEVILRCVPISNHLYFYWYRQILGQKVEFLVSFYNNEISEKSEIFDDQFSVERPDGSNFTLKIRSTKLEDSAMYFCASRRLGGAQYFGPGTRLTVT.

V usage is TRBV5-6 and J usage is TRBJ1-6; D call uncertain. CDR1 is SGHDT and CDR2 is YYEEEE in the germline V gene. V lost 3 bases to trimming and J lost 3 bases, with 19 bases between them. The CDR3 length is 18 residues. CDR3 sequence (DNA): TGTGCCAGCAGCTATTTACCCCACAGAAAAGGCTATAATTCACCCCTCCACTTT. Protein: CASSYLPHRKGYNSPLHF.

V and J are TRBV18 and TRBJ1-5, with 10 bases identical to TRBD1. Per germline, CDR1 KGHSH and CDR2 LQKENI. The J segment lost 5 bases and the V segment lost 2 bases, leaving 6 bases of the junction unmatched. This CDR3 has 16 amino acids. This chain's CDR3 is CASSPWETGGDQPQHF. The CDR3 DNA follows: TGTGCCAGCTCACCATGGGAGACAGGGGGCGATCAGCCCCAGCATTTT.

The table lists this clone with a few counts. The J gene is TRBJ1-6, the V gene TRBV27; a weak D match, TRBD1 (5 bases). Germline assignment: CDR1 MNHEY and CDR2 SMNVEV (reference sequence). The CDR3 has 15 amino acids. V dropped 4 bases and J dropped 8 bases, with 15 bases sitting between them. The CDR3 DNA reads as TGTGCCAGCAGTTCTCGACAGCTAAAGGATTCACCCCTCCACTTT. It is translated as CASSSRQLKDSPLHF.

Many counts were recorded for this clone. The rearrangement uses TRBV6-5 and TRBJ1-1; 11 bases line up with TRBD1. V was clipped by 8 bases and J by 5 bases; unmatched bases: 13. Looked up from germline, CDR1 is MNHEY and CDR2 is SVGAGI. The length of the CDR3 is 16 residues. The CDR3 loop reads CASGSLGQGARTEAFF. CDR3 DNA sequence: TGTGCCAGCGGATCCTTAGGACAGGGGGCGCGTACTGAAGCTTTCTTT.

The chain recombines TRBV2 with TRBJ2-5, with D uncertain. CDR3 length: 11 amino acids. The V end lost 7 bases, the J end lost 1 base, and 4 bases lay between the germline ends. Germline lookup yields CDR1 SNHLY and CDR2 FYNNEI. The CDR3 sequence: CASTLQETQYF. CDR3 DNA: TGTGCCAGCACCCTCCAAGAGACCCAGTACTTC.

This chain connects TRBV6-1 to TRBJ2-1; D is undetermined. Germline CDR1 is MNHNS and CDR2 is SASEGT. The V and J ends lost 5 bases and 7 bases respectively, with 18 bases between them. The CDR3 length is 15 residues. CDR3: CASSHRTIGSNEQFF. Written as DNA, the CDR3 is TGTGCCAGCAGTCACCGAACCATAGGTAGTAATGAGCAGTTCTTC.

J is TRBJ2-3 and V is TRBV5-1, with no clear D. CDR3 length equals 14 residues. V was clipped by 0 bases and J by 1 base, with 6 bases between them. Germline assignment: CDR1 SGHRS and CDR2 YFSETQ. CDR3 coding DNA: TGCGCCAGCAGCTTGGGGCGGCGCACAGATACGCAGTATTTT. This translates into CASSLGRRTDTQYF.

Here the CDR3 reads CATSEGQLSSYEQYF. CDR3 bases: TGTGCCACCAGTGAGGGACAGTTGAGCTCCTACGAGCAGTACTTC. The V gene is TRBV24-1, the J gene TRBJ2-7, with 7 bases aligning to TRBD1. This CDR3 is built from 15 residues. Germline CDR1 is KGHDR and CDR2 is SFDVKD. V shed 4 bases, J shed 0 bases, and the junction held 5 bases outside the gene matches.

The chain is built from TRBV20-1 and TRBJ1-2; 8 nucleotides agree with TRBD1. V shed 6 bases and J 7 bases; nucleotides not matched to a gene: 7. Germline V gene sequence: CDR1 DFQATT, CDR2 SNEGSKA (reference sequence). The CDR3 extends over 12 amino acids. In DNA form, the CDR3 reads TGCAGTGCCCTGGACAGGGACCGTGGCTACACCTTC. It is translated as CSALDRDRGYTF.

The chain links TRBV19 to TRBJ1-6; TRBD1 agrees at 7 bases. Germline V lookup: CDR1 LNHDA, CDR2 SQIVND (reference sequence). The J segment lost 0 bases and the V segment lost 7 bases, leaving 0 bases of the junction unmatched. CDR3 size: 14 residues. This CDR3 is CASTGGSYNSPLHF. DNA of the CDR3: TGTGCCAGTACAGGGGGCTCCTATAATTCACCCCTCCACTTT.

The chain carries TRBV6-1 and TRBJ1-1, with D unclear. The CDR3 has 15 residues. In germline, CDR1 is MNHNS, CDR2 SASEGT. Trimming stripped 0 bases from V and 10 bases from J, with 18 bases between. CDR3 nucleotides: TGTGCCAGCAGTGAAGCAAAATTAGGGAGGGAGTCAGCTTTCTTT. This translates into CASSEAKLGRESAFF.

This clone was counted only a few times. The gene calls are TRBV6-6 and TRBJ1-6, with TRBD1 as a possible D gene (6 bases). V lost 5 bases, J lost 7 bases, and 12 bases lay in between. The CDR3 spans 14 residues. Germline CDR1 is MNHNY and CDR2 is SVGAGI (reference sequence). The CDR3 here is CASSTRGDNSPLHF. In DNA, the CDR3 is TGTGCCAGCAGTACTAGGGGGGACAATTCACCCCTCCACTTT.

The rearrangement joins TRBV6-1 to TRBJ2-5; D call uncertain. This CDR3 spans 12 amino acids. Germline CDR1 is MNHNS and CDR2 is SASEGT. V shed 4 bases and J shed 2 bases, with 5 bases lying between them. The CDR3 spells CASSAQQETQYF. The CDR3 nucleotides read TGTGCCAGCAGTGCTCAGCAAGAGACCCAGTACTTC.